A single sample gave rise to the 2 T cell receptor beta chains below, sequenced in a study of blood T cell repertoires in COVID-19. Profiling relied on immunoSEQ multiplex PCR, and the TCRdb table lists in-frame clones only, not all of them. The table includes some 130,000 clones, approximately 85% detected once. Sequencing used peripheral blood. The receptor source for this set is a human donor in a cohort sampled during active COVID-19.

The J gene is TRBJ1-2, the V gene TRBV6-5; tentatively, D is TRBD1 (6 bases). This CDR3 contains 14 residues. The V and J ends lost 6 bases and 3 bases respectively, with 14 bases between them. From germline, CDR1 is MNHEY and CDR2 SVGAGI. CDR3: CASRVIQGHYGYTF. In DNA, the CDR3 is TGTGCCAGCAGAGTTATACAGGGCCACTATGGCTACACCTTC.

V usage is TRBV7-2 and J usage is TRBJ2-1; 10 bases line up with TRBD2. V shed 2 bases and J 9 bases; nucleotides not matched to a gene: 7. Germline CDR1 reads SGHTA; CDR2 reads FQGNSA. The CDR3 consists of 15 residues. The CDR3 bases are TGTGCCAGCAGCTTACTAGCGGGGGCTTGGGGTGAGCAGTTCTTC. Amino acid sequence: CASSLLAGAWGEQFF.